Shown below are 21 T cell receptor beta chains from a single sample sequenced in a study of cytomegalovirus exposure and HLA in healthy donors (dated by TCRdb to 2017 to 2019). The method was the immunoSEQ multiplex PCR assay. The multiplex PCR relied on a mix of 60 forward primers for TCR Vbeta segments and 13 reverse primers for TCR Jbeta segments. Not all clones reach the TCRdb copy of this immuneACCESS table, which keeps in-frame sequences only. Checked studies attribute under half of the gap to unresolved V genes and leave the rest unexplained. The sample includes about 130,000 clones, with 60% to 80% observed a single time. The ten top clones hold under 8.5% of the sample. The sequenced sample consisted of PBMCs. These receptor sequences come from a male donor in good health and CMV-seronegative.

In this sample, this clone turned up a few times. The V gene is TRBV5-1, the J gene TRBJ2-3, with TRBD1 matching over 11 bases. Trimming at V came to 2 bases and at J to 4 bases, leaving 6 bases not matched to a gene. Germline CDR1 reads SGHRS; CDR2 reads YFSETQ. The CDR3 is made up of 16 amino acids. CDR3 bases: TGCGCCAGCAGCTTTGACCCGGGACAGGGGGCAGATACGCAGTATTTT. Translation: CASSFDPGQGADTQYF.

This sequence joins TRBV7-3 and TRBJ2-3; D gene ambiguous. Germline V CDR1 and CDR2: SGHTA, FQGTGA. CDR3 length: 16 amino acids. Trimming cost V 2 bases and J 0 bases, with 12 bases left between them. The CDR3 spells CASSLLPRGSTDTQYF. In DNA form, the CDR3 reads TGTGCCAGCAGCTTACTCCCCCGCGGTAGCACAGATACGCAGTATTTT.

This rearrangement joins TRBV10-3 to TRBJ2-5; D may be TRBD2 (6 bases). The end of the DNA is better explained by TRBJ2-7, so the J call may be wrong. This CDR3 contains 14 residues. Germline V gene sequence: CDR1 ENHRY, CDR2 SYGVKD. The chain's CDR3 is CAISVRGITYEQYF. Written as DNA, the CDR3 is TGTGCCATCAGTGTCCGGGGGATCACCTACGAGCAGTACTTC.

The chain has TRBV10-3 and TRBJ2-1, with 10 bases lining up with TRBD2. V trimming: 3 bases; J trimming: 12 bases; junction bases outside the gene matches: 11. CDR1 is ENHRY and CDR2 is SYGVKD in the germline V gene. The CDR3 is 15 residues long. The chain's CDR3 is CAISEGLAGARGQFF. The CDR3 nucleotides are TGTGCCATCAGTGAAGGTCTAGCGGGGGCCCGAGGGCAGTTCTTC.

This chain connects TRBV30 to TRBJ1-6; a possible D gene is TRBD1 (5 bases). V lost 0 bases and J lost 10, with 13 bases in between. The length of the CDR3 is 14 residues. Germline CDR1 reads GTSNPN; CDR2 reads SVGIG (reference sequence). CDR3 sequence (DNA): TGTGCCTGGAGTGTAGGACATATAGGGTCACCCCTCCACTTT. The encoded protein is CAWSVGHIGSPLHF.

This chain uses TRBV28 with TRBJ1-5; D not certain. This CDR3 is 13 amino acids long. CDR1 is MDHEN and CDR2 is SYDVKM in the germline V gene. The V end was cut by 6 bases, the J end by 9 bases, with 15 bases between. The CDR3 loop reads CASSPTRSGPQHF. The CDR3 region has the DNA TGTGCCAGCAGCCCAACCCGGTCCGGGCCCCAGCATTTT.

The rearrangement links TRBV2 to TRBJ1-1, with D perhaps TRBD1 (5 bases). Trimming removed 9 bases from V and 4 bases from J, with 21 bases in between. This CDR3 spans 15 amino acids. Per the germline V gene, CDR1 is SNHLY and CDR2 is FYNNEI. CDR3: CARARKLRGSTEAFF. The CDR3, as DNA: TGTGCCAGAGCGCGTAAATTAAGGGGTTCCACTGAAGCTTTCTTT. Combining the CDR3 with reference TRBV2 and TRBJ1-1 gives the whole variable domain EPEVTQTPSHQVTQMGQEVILRCVPISNHLYFYWYRQILGQKVEFLVSFYNNEISEKSEIFDDQFSVERPDGSNFTLKIRSTKLEDSAMYFCARARKLRGSTEAFFGQGTRLTVV.

This clone turned up a few times. The rearrangement links TRBV9 to TRBJ2-2; D is possibly TRBD1 (6 bases). The V and J ends lost 4 bases and 0 bases respectively, with 10 bases between them. The CDR3 has 15 amino acids. Germline lookup yields CDR1 SGDLS and CDR2 YYNGEE. The CDR3 nucleotides read TGTGCCAGCAGCCCGACAGGTGCGAACACCGGGGAGCTGTTTTTT. As protein: CASSPTGANTGELFF.

In this sample, this clone turned up once. This chain connects TRBV5-1 to TRBJ2-3; 11 nucleotides match TRBD2. This CDR3 has 15 residues. Germline CDR1 SGHRS, CDR2 YFSETQ. Trimming cost V 0 bases and J 6 bases; bases outside gene matches: 3. The CDR3 here is CASSLVAGGPDTQYF. The CDR3 nucleotides read TGCGCCAGCAGCTTGGTAGCGGGAGGGCCGGATACGCAGTATTTT.

The chain recombines TRBV9 with TRBJ2-3, with a tentative D call TRBD2 (6 bases). CDR3 length equals 17 residues. The germline V gene has CDR1 SGDLS and CDR2 YYNGEE. Trimming shortened V by 6 bases and J by 1 base, and 21 bases separated the two germline ends. CDR3 bases: TGTGCCAGCAACCGGGGGAACACCCGAATAGGCACAGATACGCAGTATTTT. Translated, it gives CASNRGNTRIGTDTQYF.

This clone was recorded at least ten times. The rearrangement uses TRBV6-6 and TRBJ2-1; tentatively, D is TRBD1 (5 bases). The V and J ends lost 9 bases and 8 bases respectively, with 20 bases between them. The CDR3 is 14 residues long. Germline V lookup: CDR1 MNHNY, CDR2 SVGAGI (reference sequence). The CDR3 DNA is TGTGCCAGTAGCCGGCAGGGTGAAGTGGATGAGCAGTTCTTC. Its protein product is CASSRQGEVDEQFF.

The V and J genes are TRBV27 and TRBJ2-2; D is possibly TRBD1 (5 bases). The CDR3 consists of 17 residues. V lost 4 bases and J lost 4, with 19 bases in between. Germline CDR1 MNHEY, CDR2 SMNVEV (reference sequence). CDR3 in amino acids: CASSSSPLLTGTGELFF. The CDR3 coding sequence is TGTGCCAGCAGTTCCTCCCCACTCCTAACAGGCACCGGGGAGCTGTTTTTT.

The chain combines TRBV5-1 with TRBJ1-3, with unresolved D. Germline loops: CDR1 SGHRS, CDR2 YFSETQ. V was pared by 0 bases and J by 0 bases, with 22 bases between. The CDR3 runs to 20 residues. The CDR3 nucleotides read TGCGCCAGCAGCTTGGTCGCCCAGGTCGCTGGCATTAACTCTGGAAACACCATATATTTT. This codes for CASSLVAQVAGINSGNTIYF.

The V gene is TRBV7-9, the J gene TRBJ2-1; D remains ambiguous. CDR3 length: 16 amino acids. The germline V gene encodes CDR1 SEHNR and CDR2 FQNEAQ (reference sequence). V was cut by 2 bases and J by 0 bases, with 11 bases left in between. CDR3 protein: CASSLRGSASYNEQFF. CDR3 DNA sequence: TGTGCCAGCAGCTTAAGAGGCTCGGCCTCCTACAATGAGCAGTTCTTC.

V usage is TRBV6-5 and J usage is TRBJ2-1; 9 bases match TRBD1. J lost 7 bases, V lost 5 bases, and 6 bases had no gene match. This CDR3 has 14 amino acids. The germline V gene encodes CDR1 MNHEY and CDR2 SVGAGI. The CDR3 loop reads CASSKDRGRNEQFF. The CDR3 DNA reads TGTGCCAGCAGTAAGGACAGGGGTAGGAATGAGCAGTTCTTC.

The rearrangement joins TRBV9 to TRBJ1-1, with D possibly TRBD1 on 5 matching bases. In germline, CDR1 is SGDLS, CDR2 YYNGEE. The V and J ends lost 3 bases and 12 bases respectively, with 18 bases between them. There are 13 residues in the CDR3. The CDR3 bases are TGTGCCAGCAGCGGAGACAGCTCCAGAGTTCCTTTCTTT. Protein sequence: CASSGDSSRVPFF. Based on the CDR3 plus reference TRBV9 and TRBJ1-1, the full variable domain is DSGVTQTPKHLITATGQRVTLRCSPRSGDLSVYWYQQSLDQGLQFLIQYYNGEERAKGNILERFSAQQFPDLHSELNLSSLELGDSALYFCASSGDSSRVPFFGQGTRLTVV.

The chain is built from TRBV4-3 and TRBJ2-3, with 11 bases fitting TRBD2. The CDR3 length is 17 residues. After removal of 2 bases from V and 0 bases from J, the junction contained 4 bases not matched to a gene. Germline V lookup: CDR1 LGHNA, CDR2 YSLEER. CDR3 in amino acids: CASSQHRTSGSTDTQYF. CDR3 bases: TGCGCCAGCAGCCAACACCGGACTAGCGGGAGCACAGATACGCAGTATTTT.

The rearrangement joins TRBV11-2 to TRBJ1-3; D is unclear. Germline CDR1 is SGHAT and CDR2 is FQNNGV. Trimming cost V 5 bases and J 11 bases, with 16 bases left between them. The CDR3 has 13 amino acids. CDR3 nucleotides: TGTGCCAGCAGCGTGGGCCCAAATAACGCCATATATTTT. It codes for CASSVGPNNAIYF.

This chain connects TRBV9 to TRBJ2-7; D possibly corresponds to TRBD2 (6 bases). From germline, CDR1 is SGDLS and CDR2 YYNGEE. The CDR3 has 15 residues. Trimming shortened V by 0 bases and J by 3 bases, and 13 bases separated the two germline ends. CDR3 region: CASSVGVGGIYEQYF. CDR3 in DNA: TGTGCCAGCAGCGTAGGGGTGGGAGGTATCTACGAGCAGTACTTC.

This rearrangement joins TRBV7-2 to TRBJ2-5; 9 nucleotides agree with TRBD2. Germline CDR1 reads SGHTA; CDR2 reads FQGNSA. Trimming removed 1 base from V and 1 base from J; junction bases left unmatched: 10. The CDR3 is 18 residues long. The CDR3 DNA reads as TGTGCCAGCAGCTTAGGAGTGGGTCGGCGGGGGGGCCAAGAGACCCAGTACTTC. Its translation is CASSLGVGRRGGQETQYF.

The chain recombines TRBV7-9 with TRBJ1-1, with D possibly TRBD1 on 6 matching bases. This CDR3 is 13 amino acids long. Trimming removed 0 bases at V and 8 bases at J, with 10 bases between. Per the germline V gene, CDR1 is SEHNR and CDR2 is FQNEAQ (reference sequence). Written as DNA, the CDR3 is TGTGCCAGCAGCTTAGCGGGGGCACCGGAAGCTTTCTTT. Translation: CASSLAGAPEAFF.